These 32 T cell receptor beta chains were sequenced from one sample in a study of OX40 agonist ivuxolimab in advanced cancers. Libraries were constructed by the immunoSEQ multiplex PCR assay. Sourced from immuneACCESS, this table was stored by TCRdb with only in-frame sequences that have V and J called. A share of the clones is absent; for the studies checked, an unresolved V gene accounts for under half, and the remainder has no known explanation. Counted in this sample were tens of thousands of clones; 90% to 95% of them appeared once. The top ten clonotypes cover approximately 18% of the sample. The starting material was CD4+ or CD8+ T cells sorted from blood, obtained in a trial of the OX40 agonist ivuxolimab. These receptors originate from an adult with an advanced solid tumor such as melanoma, head and neck, liver or kidney cancer.

The chain carries TRBV4-2 and TRBJ2-7; the match to TRBD1 covers 9 bases. The germline V gene has CDR1 LGHNA and CDR2 YNFKEQ. J lost 2 bases, V lost 1 base, and 0 bases had no gene match. This CDR3 has 14 amino acids. Here the CDR3 DNA reads TGTGCCAGCAGCCAAGGACAGGGGGCCTACGAGCAGTACTTC. Translated: CASSQGQGAYEQYF.

V gene TRBV19 combines with J gene TRBJ2-3; D gene uncertain. The V end lost 3 bases, the J end lost 0 bases, and 13 bases lay between the germline ends. Germline CDR1 and CDR2: LNHDA and SQIVND (reference sequence). The CDR3 consists of 16 residues. CDR3 loop: CASSIWALLSTDTQYF. DNA of the CDR3: TGTGCCAGTAGTATTTGGGCACTACTAAGCACAGATACGCAGTATTTT.

The CDR3 is CASSLGQGTFSSYEQYF. In nucleotides, the CDR3 is TGTGCCAGCAGTTTAGGACAGGGAACCTTTAGCTCCTACGAGCAGTACTTC. The J gene is TRBJ2-7, the V gene TRBV27; 8 nucleotides align to TRBD1. Trimming took 2 bases from V and 0 from J; bases not matched to a gene: 9. The germline V gene has CDR1 MNHEY and CDR2 SMNVEV (reference sequence). CDR3 length: 17 residues.

CDR3 bases: TGTGCCATCAGTGAGTCCTTGGGTCTAGCGACCTACTACGAGCAGTACTTC. It encodes CAISESLGLATYYEQYF. The rearrangement uses TRBV10-3 and TRBJ2-7; D is possibly TRBD2 (6 bases). Germline V gene data show CDR1 as ENHRY and CDR2 as SYGVKD. The V end was cut by 0 bases, the J end by 3 bases, with 18 bases between. The CDR3 is 17 residues long.

V is TRBV5-1 and J is TRBJ2-1; 8 nucleotides match TRBD1. The germline gives CDR1 SGHRS, CDR2 YFSETQ. The CDR3 totals 13 residues. The V and J ends lost 4 bases and 8 bases, in that order; junction bases with no gene match: 5. The CDR3, as DNA: TGCGCCAGCAGCCTGGACAGGGCGGATGAGCAGTTCTTC. Protein product: CASSLDRADEQFF.

A single count supports this clone. V is TRBV4-2 and J is TRBJ2-4; the D is unclear. Trimming removed 1 base from V and 0 bases from J, with 10 bases in between. The CDR3 consists of 16 residues. The germline V gene has CDR1 LGHNA and CDR2 YNFKEQ. DNA for the CDR3: TGTGCCAGCAGCCAAGGGACCGACCTAGCCAAAAACATTCAGTACTTC. Protein: CASSQGTDLAKNIQYF.

The rearrangement links TRBV7-2 to TRBJ2-7; 9 bases are a match to TRBD2. Trimming cost V 5 bases and J 5 bases; bases outside gene matches: 10. The CDR3 totals 15 residues. The germline CDR1 and CDR2 sequences are SGHTA and FQGNSA. CDR3 amino acids: CASSPVAGEVHEQYF. Here the CDR3 DNA reads TGTGCCAGCAGCCCCGTAGCGGGAGAGGTCCACGAGCAGTACTTC. Together with reference TRBV7-2 and TRBJ2-7, the CDR3 gives the full variable domain: GAGVSQSPSNKVTEKGKDVELRCDPISGHTALYWYRQSLGQGLEFLIYFQGNSAPDKSGLPSDRFSAERTGGSVSTLTIQRTQQEDSAVYLCASSPVAGEVHEQYFGPGTRLTVT.

The sample holds one count of this clone. The chain carries TRBV4-1 and TRBJ2-1; 13 bases line up with TRBD2. CDR1 MGHRA and CDR2 YSYEKL come from the germline V gene. V lost 0 bases and J lost 9; bases outside the gene matches: 5. The CDR3 consists of 16 residues. This CDR3 reads CASSQDWTSGRSEQFF. DNA of the CDR3: TGCGCCAGCAGCCAAGATTGGACTAGCGGGAGAAGTGAGCAGTTCTTC.

The V gene is TRBV7-9, the J gene TRBJ2-1; 9 positions match TRBD2. The germline gives CDR1 SEHNR, CDR2 FQNEAQ (reference sequence). The J segment lost 8 bases and the V segment lost 5 bases, leaving 10 bases of the junction unmatched. This CDR3 spans 15 amino acids. CDR3 sequence reads: CASSRPGLAVDEQFF. The DNA of the CDR3 is TGTGCCAGCAGCCGTCCGGGACTAGCAGTCGATGAGCAGTTCTTC.

The V call is TRBV13, the J call TRBJ1-1; D unresolved. The V gene's germline CDR1 is PRHDT and CDR2 FYEKMQ (reference sequence). This CDR3 spans 12 amino acids. The V and J ends lost 1 base and 4 bases respectively, with 4 bases between them. The CDR3 DNA reads as TGTGCCAGCAGCTTAGAGGCCACTGAAGCTTTCTTT. This encodes CASSLEATEAFF. The full variable domain, rest sourced from reference TRBV13 and TRBJ1-1, is AAGVIQSPRHLIKEKRETATLKCYPIPRHDTVYWYQQGPGQDPQFLISFYEKMQSDKGSIPDRFSAQQFSDYHSELNMSSLELGDSALYFCASSLEATEAFFGQGTRLTVV.

The chain carries TRBV6-1 and TRBJ2-1, with D unresolved. This CDR3 comprises 15 residues. The germline V gene encodes CDR1 MNHNS and CDR2 SASEGT. Trimming removed 4 bases at V and 10 bases at J, with 20 bases between. In DNA, the CDR3 is TGTGCCAGCAGTGCTGATCGCCCCCCTAGGACGGAGCAGTTCTTC. Encoded protein: CASSADRPPRTEQFF.

This clone came up a few times. In DNA form, the CDR3 reads TGCGCCAGCGGCGATGGGGCGCAGAACACTGAAGCTTTCTTT. Amino acid sequence: CASGDGAQNTEAFF. The chain links TRBV5-1 to TRBJ1-1; D is perhaps TRBD1 (5 bases). V gave up 7 bases and J gave up 1 base, with 14 bases separating them. CDR1 is SGHRS and CDR2 is YFSETQ in the germline V gene. This CDR3 region has 14 residues.

V is TRBV27 and J is TRBJ1-1, with TRBD1 matching over 7 bases. With V trimmed by 2 bases and J by 5 bases, 2 bases remained unmatched. The CDR3 spans 13 residues. Germline CDR1 and CDR2: MNHEY and SMNVEV (reference sequence). The CDR3 reads CASSLQGGTEAFF. CDR3 coding DNA: TGTGCCAGCAGTTTACAGGGGGGGACTGAAGCTTTCTTT.

The chain combines TRBV27 with TRBJ2-7, with 10 bases that match TRBD1. This CDR3 region has 12 residues. The J segment lost 6 bases and the V segment lost 8 bases, leaving 4 bases of the junction unmatched. Looked up from germline, CDR1 is MNHEY and CDR2 is SMNVEV (reference sequence). The CDR3 DNA sequence: TGTGCCAGCTGGACAGGGGGAGGCGAGCAGTACTTC. Protein product: CASWTGGGEQYF.

V usage is TRBV11-3 and J usage is TRBJ2-7, with a weak D call TRBD1 (6 bases). CDR1 SGHNT and CDR2 YENEEA come from the germline V gene. V gave up 6 bases and J gave up 6 bases, with 21 bases separating them. The length of the CDR3 is 15 residues. As DNA, the CDR3 is TGTGCCAGCAGAAACAGACAGGTCCGAGTCTGCGAGCAGTACTTC. Its translation: CASRNRQVRVCEQYF. Looking up the rest from reference TRBV11-3 and TRBJ2-7 gives the full variable domain: EAGVVQSPRYKIIEKKQPVAFWCNPISGHNTLYWYLQNLGQGPELLIRYENEEAVDDSQLPKDRFSAERLKGVDSTLKIQPAELGDSAVYLCASRNRQVRVCEQYFGPGTRLTVT.

V and J are TRBV5-4 and TRBJ1-2; 8 bases map to TRBD1. The CDR3 sequence is 16 residues long. Trimming removed 4 bases from V and 5 bases from J; junction bases left unmatched: 13. The germline V gene encodes CDR1 SGHNT and CDR2 YYREEE (reference sequence). CDR3 in DNA: TGTGCCAGCAGCCGTAGGAGAGGACAGGGACGTTATGGCTACACCTTC. It specifies CASSRRRGQGRYGYTF.

The chain carries TRBV7-9 and TRBJ2-7, with D hard to call. Germline CDR1 reads SEHNR; CDR2 reads FQNEAQ (reference sequence). Trimming removed 0 bases at V and 4 bases at J, with 4 bases between. The length of the CDR3 is 12 residues. The CDR3 DNA sequence: TGTGCCAGCAGCTTAGCCCCTTACGAGCAGTACTTC. It codes for CASSLAPYEQYF.

V and J are TRBV5-6 and TRBJ1-2; the D gene is possibly TRBD1 (5 bases). The CDR3 loop spans 15 amino acids. V was cut by 0 bases and J by 4 bases, with 13 bases left in between. Germline V gene sequence: CDR1 SGHDT, CDR2 YYEEEE. The CDR3 DNA sequence: TGTGCCAGCAGCTTGGAGGGGCAGTCCATCTATGGCTACACCTTC. The encoded protein is CASSLEGQSIYGYTF.

This chain joins TRBV5-1 and TRBJ2-7, with 10 bases that match TRBD1. Trimming took 1 base from V and 7 from J; bases not matched to a gene: 8. Per germline, CDR1 SGHRS and CDR2 YFSETQ. The CDR3 is made up of 15 amino acids. CDR3 loop: CASSLTPGTGDEQYF. The DNA for the CDR3 is TGCGCCAGCAGCTTGACTCCCGGGACAGGGGATGAGCAGTACTTC.

CDR3 sequence (DNA): TGTGCCAGCTCACCACGGACTAGCGGGAGGGACAATGAGCAGTTCTTC. Translation: CASSPRTSGRDNEQFF. V is TRBV18 and J is TRBJ2-1, with 15 positions matching TRBD2. CDR1 KGHSH and CDR2 LQKENI come from the germline V gene. The ends lost 1 base at V and 5 bases at J; junction bases unmatched: 0. This CDR3 has 16 residues.

The rearrangement uses TRBV5-5 and TRBJ1-1; perhaps TRBD1 as D (5 bases). The germline V and J ends were trimmed by 1 base and 7 bases, with 8 bases remaining between them. This CDR3 contains 12 residues. Germline CDR1 SGHKS, CDR2 YYEKEE (reference sequence). Written as DNA, the CDR3 is TGTGCCAGCAGCTTGTCTACAGGTGAAGCTTTCTTT. Its translation: CASSLSTGEAFF. Filled out from reference TRBV5-5 and TRBJ1-1, the complete variable domain reads DAGVTQSPTHLIKTRGQQVTLRCSPISGHKSVSWYQQVLGQGPQFIFQYYEKEERGRGNFPDRFSARQFPNYSSELNVNALLLGDSALYLCASSLSTGEAFFGQGTRLTVV.

The V gene is TRBV7-9, the J gene TRBJ2-5; D gene uncertain. The CDR3 is 13 residues long. CDR1 is SEHNR, CDR2 FQNEAQ, per germline (reference sequence). V lost 5 bases and J 0 bases, leaving 7 bases between the germline ends. The CDR3 here is CASSLGNQETQYF. For the CDR3, the DNA is TGTGCCAGCAGCCTCGGCAACCAAGAGACCCAGTACTTC.

The genes are TRBV7-8 and TRBJ1-3; D is undetermined. Trimming cost V 0 bases and J 3 bases, with 24 bases left between them. The CDR3 is 20 residues long. From germline, CDR1 is SGHVS and CDR2 FQNEAQ. The CDR3 bases are TGTGCCAGCAGCTTAGCGCTCCCCCTCCCTACATGGTCGGGTGGAAACACCATATATTTT. Encoded protein: CASSLALPLPTWSGGNTIYF.

The chain combines TRBV9 with TRBJ2-3; 8 bases are shared with TRBD1. Germline V gene lookup returns CDR1 SGDLS and CDR2 YYNGEE. Trimming removed 5 bases from V and 6 bases from J; junction bases left unmatched: 11. CDR3 length: 15 amino acids. The chain's CDR3 is CASSLTGALGDTQYF. The CDR3 DNA follows: TGTGCCAGCAGTTTGACAGGGGCCCTGGGGGATACGCAGTATTTT.

The V gene is TRBV19, the J gene TRBJ2-7; 8 bases are a match to TRBD1. With V trimmed by 8 bases and J by 2 bases, 8 bases remained unmatched. From germline, CDR1 is LNHDA and CDR2 SQIVND (reference sequence). This CDR3 comprises 14 residues. The CDR3 loop reads CASGFQGAAYEQYF. CDR3 DNA sequence: TGTGCCAGTGGATTCCAGGGGGCAGCCTACGAGCAGTACTTC.

This chain joins TRBV27 and TRBJ2-1; TRBD2 is a possible D gene (6 bases). V dropped 2 bases and J dropped 4 bases, with 12 bases sitting between them. CDR1 is MNHEY and CDR2 is SMNVEV in the germline V gene (reference sequence). CDR3 length: 15 residues. Here the CDR3 DNA reads TGTGCCAGCAGTTTAGTTGGGACTGGTTACAATGAGCAGTTCTTC. Translated: CASSLVGTGYNEQFF.

The count of this clone is one. The chain recombines TRBV13 with TRBJ2-7; either TRBD1 or TRBD2 may fit D (7 bases each). The V and J ends lost 5 bases and 7 bases respectively, with 12 bases between them. This CDR3 has 12 amino acids. The germline V gene encodes CDR1 PRHDT and CDR2 FYEKMQ (reference sequence). CDR3 in DNA: TGTGCCAGCAGCACAGGGGAGGGAGAGCAGTACTTC. Amino acid sequence: CASSTGEGEQYF.

The chain joins TRBV9 to TRBJ1-2, with D tentatively TRBD1 (5 bases). The CDR3 sequence is 14 residues long. Germline CDR1 is SGDLS and CDR2 is YYNGEE. The V and J ends lost 1 base and 1 base respectively, with 8 bases between them. The CDR3 spells CASSVKGFNYGYTF. Written as DNA, the CDR3 is TGTGCCAGCAGCGTAAAGGGGTTTAACTATGGCTACACCTTC.

The rearrangement uses TRBV5-6 and TRBJ1-1; no clear D. The V gene lost 2 bases and the J gene lost 4 bases, with 12 bases spanning the gap. The CDR3 length is 14 residues. Looked up from germline, CDR1 is SGHDT and CDR2 is YYEEEE. In DNA, the CDR3 is TGTGCCAGCAGCTTCTGGGGAGTTGGCACTGAAGCTTTCTTT. It yields the protein CASSFWGVGTEAFF.

The V and J genes are TRBV11-2 and TRBJ2-7; tentatively, D is TRBD2 (7 bases). Per germline, CDR1 SGHAT and CDR2 FQNNGV. The CDR3 spans 14 residues. V was trimmed by 4 bases and J by 3 bases, leaving 13 bases between them. CDR3 sequence: CASSWGGGGYEQYF. The CDR3 DNA is TGTGCCAGCAGCTGGGGAGGGGGTGGCTACGAGCAGTACTTC.

The V and J genes are TRBV19 and TRBJ2-1; 9 bases match TRBD2. Losses at the gene ends were 2 bases for V and 8 bases for J; bases not matched to a gene: 7. Germline values: CDR1 LNHDA, CDR2 SQIVND (reference sequence). The CDR3 totals 15 residues. The CDR3 protein is CASSIWLAGKDEQFF. CDR3 coding DNA: TGTGCCAGTAGTATATGGCTAGCGGGAAAGGATGAGCAGTTCTTC.

V usage is TRBV10-3 and J usage is TRBJ2-5; 7 bases map to TRBD2. This CDR3 has 15 residues. The germline CDR1 and CDR2 sequences are ENHRY and SYGVKD. The V and J ends lost 2 bases and 2 bases, in that order; junction bases with no gene match: 5. The CDR3 DNA is TGTGCCATCAGTGAGGGACTAGGAGGACAAGAGACCCAGTACTTC. Translating it yields CAISEGLGGQETQYF.